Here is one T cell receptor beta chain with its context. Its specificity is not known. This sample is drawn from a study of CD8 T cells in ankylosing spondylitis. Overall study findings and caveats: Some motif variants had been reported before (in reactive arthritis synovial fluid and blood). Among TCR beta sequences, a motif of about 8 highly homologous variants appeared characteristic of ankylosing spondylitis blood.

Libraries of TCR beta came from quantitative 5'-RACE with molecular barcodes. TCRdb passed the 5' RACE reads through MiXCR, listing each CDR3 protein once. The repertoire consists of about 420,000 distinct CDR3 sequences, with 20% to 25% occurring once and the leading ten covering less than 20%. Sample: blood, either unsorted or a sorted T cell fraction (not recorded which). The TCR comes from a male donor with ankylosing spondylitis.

CDR3 loop: CASSPRASQSAFF. In DNA, the CDR3 is TGTGCCAGCAGCCCCCGGGCCTCCCAATCTGCTTTCTTT. The V call is TRBV6-6, the J call TRBJ1-1; D is uncertain. The ends were cut back, 6 bases at V and 11 bases at J, with 19 bases in the middle. This CDR3 spans 13 amino acids. CDR1 and CDR2 (germline): MNHNY, SVGAGI (reference sequence).